The rows below give T cell receptor beta chains drawn from one sample of a study of vaccination and CD4 T cells after COVID-19. MiXCR was run by TCRdb on the PCR reads, yielding one entry per CDR3 protein. The sample holds about 18,000 distinct CDR3 sequences, approximately 65% seen once. The sample consisted of CD4+ T cells from blood, taken before SARS-CoV-2 vaccination. The receptors come from a human donor who had recovered from COVID-19. The CDR3 runs from the conserved cysteine through the conserved F or W. The D gene is left open where the match is weak. Some rows mark clone size as missing; the rest say once, few, many or name a class of expanded clone.

>TRBV6-1|NA|TRBJ2-7|NA
TGTGCCAGCAGTCAACTGGGCGGCGCCCCTTACGAGCAGTACTTC
CASSQLGGAPYEQYF
>TRBV28|NA|TRBJ2-3|TRBD2
TGTGCCTGGAGTGGCTCGACTAGCGGTAGCACAGATACGCAGTATTTT
CAWSGSTSGSTDTQYF
>TRBV19|NA|TRBJ1-5|NA
TGTGCCAGTAGTATTGACGGCAATCAGCCCCAGCATTTT
CASSIDGNQPQHF
>TRBV7-3|NA|TRBJ2-1|TRBD2
TGTGCCAGCAGCCCCCATCGGGGTAGCGGGAGGGTAAGCTCCTACAATGAGCAGTTCTTC
CASSPHRGSGRVSSYNEQFF
>TRBV2|NA|TRBJ2-3|TRBD2
TGTGCCAGCAGTGAAGAGGGGCTAGCGGGAGCAGATACGCAGTATTTT
CASSEEGLAGADTQYF
>TRBV20-1|NA|TRBJ2-1|NA
TGCAGTGCTAGAGAACAGGGTGAGGTAAGGAATGAGCAGTTCTTC
CSAREQGEVRNEQFF
>TRBV20-1|NA|TRBJ2-5|TRBD2
TGCAGTGCTTGGGCTAGCGGGAGGGAAGAGACCCAGTACTTC
CSAWASGREETQYF
>TRBV7-9|NA|TRBJ2-7|NA
TGTGCCAGCAGCTTAGCCGGTAGCTCCTACGAGCAGTACTTC
CASSLAGSSYEQYF
>TRBV6-2/TRBV6-3|NA|TRBJ1-6|NA
TGTGCCAGCAGTTACACCGGTCCGTCAGGTTCACCCCCCCACTTT
CASSYTGPSGSPPHF
>TRBV20-1|few|TRBJ2-7|TRBD2
TGCAGTGCTAGGGGATCCCCGGGGACTAGCGGGAGTCTTGTATTC
CSARGSPGTSGSLVF
>TRBV7-2|few|TRBJ2-7|NA
TGTGCCAGCAGCGTAGACGGATACGAGCAGTACTTC
CASSVDGYEQYF
>TRBV12-3/TRBV12-4|NA|TRBJ1-5|TRBD1
TGTGCCAGCAGAGGACAGGTTAATCAGCCCCAGCATTTT
CASRGQVNQPQHF
>TRBV20-1|NA|TRBJ2-5|TRBD2
TGCAGTGCTAGAAATCTTCCGGGACTAGCGGGGGAGACCCAGTACTTC
CSARNLPGLAGETQYF
>TRBV28|NA|TRBJ1-3|NA
TGTGCCAGCAGTGAACATCAAGGCTCTGGAAACACCATATATTTT
CASSEHQGSGNTIYF
>TRBV19|NA|TRBJ2-1|TRBD2
TGTGCCAGTAGTATACGCGGGAGCGGGAGTGAGCAGTTCTTC
CASSIRGSGSEQFF
>TRBV2|NA|TRBJ2-7|NA
TGTGCCAGCAGTGACCTGGGGGCAACCTACGAGCAGTACTTC
CASSDLGATYEQYF
>TRBV4-1|few|TRBJ2-7|NA
TGCGCCAGCAGCCAAGCTGGGGTGTGGGGAGACGAGCAGTACTTC
CASSQAGVWGDEQYF